Following are 21 T cell receptor beta chains from one sample sequenced in a study of beta chain features in type 1 diabetes (dated by TCRdb to 2017 to 2018). The library was prepared using the immunoSEQ multiplex PCR assay. All of the isolated RNA was reverse transcribed with the High Capacity cDNA Reverse Transcription Kit, so expressed TCRB transcripts were sequenced. This immuneACCESS table, as held by TCRdb, lists in-frame sequences with V and J called but not all clones. Of the missing ones, under half trace to an unresolved V gene in checked studies; the others have no known cause. This sample is represented by hundreds of thousands of clones; about 14% of them were singletons. The ten largest clones represent approximately 0.093% of the sample. Sequencing was carried out using naive CD4+ T cells from blood. The cell subset or site tag for this specimen amounts to: true naive CD4+ T cells. These receptors were taken from a man in his late teens or twenties in good health.

CDR3: CASSLVGGDRYEQYF. The CDR3 DNA follows: TGTGCCAGCAGCTTAGTAGGAGGGGACCGATACGAGCAGTACTTC. V is TRBV7-2 and J is TRBJ2-7; possible D gene TRBD2, 6 bases. V gave up 1 base and J gave up 4 bases, with 14 bases separating them. CDR3 length: 15 amino acids. Germline loops: CDR1 SGHTA, CDR2 FQGNSA.

This clone appeared a few times. V usage is TRBV19 and J usage is TRBJ1-2; possibly TRBD1 for D (5 bases). The CDR3 runs to 18 residues. Germline V gene data show CDR1 as LNHDA and CDR2 as SQIVND (reference sequence). V was clipped by 2 bases and J by 7 bases, with 26 bases between them. CDR3 loop: CASSISWTTARGSRGYTF. CDR3 bases: TGTGCCAGTAGTATATCATGGACAACAGCCCGCGGGAGTCGTGGCTACACCTTC.

Worth noting for this clone: Other DNA sequences in the same sample also yield this CDR3. J is TRBJ2-3 and V is TRBV7-9; D is possibly TRBD1 or TRBD2 (5 bases each). The CDR3 is 14 residues long. Germline CDR1 reads SEHNR; CDR2 reads FQNEAQ (reference sequence). The V and J ends lost 1 base and 1 base respectively, with 6 bases between them. The CDR3 is CASSLVGGTDTQYF. The CDR3 DNA reads TGTGCCAGCAGCTTAGTGGGGGGCACAGATACGCAGTATTTT. Drawing the rest from reference TRBV7-9 and TRBJ2-3, the complete variable domain is DTGVSQNPRHKITKRGQNVTFRCDPISEHNRLYWYRQTLGQGPEFLTYFQNEAQLEKSRLLSDRFSAERPKGSFSTLEIQRTEQGDSAMYLCASSLVGGTDTQYFGPGTRLTVL.

The V gene is TRBV9, the J gene TRBJ2-2; the D call may be TRBD1 or TRBD2 (5 bases each). The germline gives CDR1 SGDLS, CDR2 YYNGEE. V was trimmed by 5 bases and J by 2 bases, leaving 25 bases between them. The CDR3 covers 19 residues. The CDR3 protein is CASSRLQGPSPYNTGELFF. The CDR3 DNA reads as TGTGCCAGCAGTAGACTTCAGGGACCCTCCCCTTACAACACCGGGGAGCTGTTTTTT.

The V and J genes are TRBV7-2 and TRBJ1-2; 7 bases align to TRBD1. Per the germline V gene, CDR1 is SGHTA and CDR2 is FQGNSA. The CDR3 has 13 residues. With 5 bases clipped from V and 8 bases from J, the junction kept 8 bases outside the gene matches. The CDR3 region has the DNA TGTGCCAGCAGCGCTCTGACAGGGTCCGGCTACACCTTC. Protein sequence: CASSALTGSGYTF.

The chain has TRBV30 and TRBJ1-3, with D hard to call. In germline, CDR1 is GTSNPN, CDR2 SVGIG (reference sequence). This CDR3 has 12 amino acids. Trimming stripped 3 bases from V and 6 bases from J, with 9 bases between. CDR3 region: CAWRYRLNTIYF. CDR3 DNA sequence: TGTGCCTGGAGGTACCGCCTAAACACCATATATTTT.

This clone showed up just a few times. The chain has TRBV18 and TRBJ1-2; 7 bases are a match to TRBD1. Germline lookup yields CDR1 KGHSH and CDR2 LQKENI. With 3 bases clipped from V and 4 bases from J, the junction kept 8 bases outside the gene matches. The CDR3 length is 15 residues. Here the CDR3 DNA reads TGTGCCAGCTCACCTGACAGGGCCTTGGGCTATGGCTACACCTTC. Translated: CASSPDRALGYGYTF.

CDR3 DNA sequence: TGTGCCAGCAGTCCCTTCAGACAAGAGACCCAGTACTTC. It translates to CASSPFRQETQYF. This sequence joins TRBV6-5 and TRBJ2-5; D not resolved. This CDR3 region has 13 residues. Between the trimmed V and J ends, which lost 5 bases and 2 bases, there was a span of 9 bases. Germline CDR1 reads MNHEY; CDR2 reads SVGAGI.

This clone was observed a handful of times. J is TRBJ2-3 and V is TRBV15; D ambiguous. This CDR3 comprises 14 residues. Germline assignment: CDR1 LNHNV and CDR2 YYDKDF (reference sequence). The V end lost 0 bases, the J end lost 8 bases, and 12 bases lay between the germline ends. The CDR3 spells CATSRDAQSGTQYF. CDR3 coding DNA: TGTGCCACCAGCAGAGACGCCCAGAGTGGTACGCAGTATTTT.

The chain carries TRBV7-9 and TRBJ1-2, with 8 bases lining up with TRBD1. The CDR3 runs 13 residues. Germline V gene sequence: CDR1 SEHNR, CDR2 FQNEAQ (reference sequence). The junction had 5 bases not matched to a gene; V was cut back by 8 bases and J by 3 bases. CDR3 loop: CASAQGGYYGYTF. CDR3 sequence (DNA): TGTGCCAGCGCACAGGGGGGTTACTATGGCTACACCTTC.

This rearrangement joins TRBV7-2 to TRBJ2-5, with 9 bases lining up with TRBD2. Germline-derived CDR1 and CDR2 are SGHTA and FQGNSA. The junction had 19 bases not matched to a gene; V was cut back by 5 bases and J by 6 bases. CDR3 size: 18 residues. The CDR3 loop is CASSVPRLMRGGRKTQYF. CDR3 bases: TGTGCCAGCAGCGTACCGCGCCTAATGCGGGGGGGCCGGAAGACCCAGTACTTC.

This clone was detected only a few times. The DNA of the CDR3 is TGTGCCAGTAGACGGGGGGGCGCGGAGACCCAGTACTTC. Translating it yields CASRRGGAETQYF. The rearrangement links TRBV5-4 to TRBJ2-5; 8 positions match TRBD2. The trim removed 8 bases at V and 5 bases at J, leaving 8 bases unmatched. The CDR3 contains 13 residues. The V gene's germline CDR1 is SGHNT and CDR2 YYREEE (reference sequence).

The V and J genes are TRBV7-3 and TRBJ2-7; 10 bases are a match to TRBD1. This CDR3 has 15 residues. Germline trimming cut 5 bases from V and 7 bases from J; bases unmatched to any gene: 11. The germline gives CDR1 SGHTA, CDR2 FQGTGA. The CDR3 reads CASSPTGQGNKEQYF. The CDR3, as DNA: TGTGCCAGCAGCCCGACGGGACAGGGGAATAAAGAGCAGTACTTC. The full variable domain, its missing parts supplied by reference TRBV7-3 and TRBJ2-7, is GAGVSQTPSNKVTEKGKYVELRCDPISGHTALYWYRQSLGQGPEFLIYFQGTGAADDSGLPNDRFFAVRPEGSVSTLKIQRTERGDSAVYLCASSPTGQGNKEQYFGPGTRLTVT.

This rearrangement joins TRBV7-9 to TRBJ1-1, with a possible D match to TRBD1 (6 bases). Trimming cost V 5 bases and J 4 bases, with 14 bases left between them. This CDR3 has 14 residues. The germline V gene encodes CDR1 SEHNR and CDR2 FQNEAQ (reference sequence). In nucleotides, the CDR3 is TGTGCCAGCAGCCGTCTCGGGGGGCGCACTGAAGCTTTCTTT. Translation: CASSRLGGRTEAFF.

The table lists this clone with a few counts. The chain employs TRBV4-3 and TRBJ2-5; TRBD1 agrees at 11 bases. Germline V CDR1 and CDR2: LGHNA, YSLEER. The CDR3 spans 16 residues. V was clipped by 1 base and J by 1 base; unmatched bases: 2. CDR3 protein: CASSQGDRGTQETQYF. The CDR3 DNA reads TGCGCCAGCAGCCAAGGGGACAGGGGGACCCAAGAGACCCAGTACTTC.

This clone appeared a few times. The gene calls are TRBV15 and TRBJ2-1, with D unresolved. Per germline, CDR1 LNHNV and CDR2 YYDKDF (reference sequence). V lost 4 bases, J lost 9 bases, and 10 bases lay in between. The CDR3 spans 12 residues. The DNA of the CDR3 is TGTGCCACCAGCACTGCCTACGGTGAGCAGTTCTTC. It specifies CATSTAYGEQFF. Full variable domain (remainder filled in from reference TRBV15 and TRBJ2-1): DAMVIQNPRYQVTQFGKPVTLSCSQTLNHNVMYWYQQKSSQAPKLLFHYYDKDFNNEADTPDNFQSRRPNTSFCFLDIRSPGLGDTAMYLCATSTAYGEQFFGPGTRLTVL.

Only a few counts were recorded for this clone. The same CDR3 is also encoded by other DNA sequences in this sample. The chain uses TRBV28 and TRBJ1-5, with D possibly matching TRBD1 (6 bases). This CDR3 has 15 residues. V was pared by 7 bases and J by 0 bases, with 13 bases between. Germline V gene data show CDR1 as MDHEN and CDR2 as SYDVKM. CDR3 region: CASTLTGYSNQPQHF. The CDR3 DNA reads as TGTGCCAGCACCCTGACAGGATATAGCAATCAGCCCCAGCATTTT. The full variable domain, its missing parts supplied by reference TRBV28 and TRBJ1-5, is DVKVTQSSRYLVKRTGEKVFLECVQDMDHENMFWYRQDPGLGLRLIYFSYDVKMKEKGDIPEGYSVSREKKERFSLILESASTNQTSMYLCASTLTGYSNQPQHFGDGTRLSIL.

Concerning this clone itself: Germline is not matched at one junction end, which may reflect a read error. The gene calls are TRBV10-3 and TRBJ1-1; D is uncertain. Germline lookup yields CDR1 ENHRY and CDR2 SYGVKD. The CDR3 is 14 amino acids. For the CDR3, the DNA is TGTGCCAGCAGTACTTGGTTAGGGAGCACTGAAGCTTTCTTT. The encoded protein is CASSTWLGSTEAFF.

This clone was counted only a few times. The chain recombines TRBV6-6 with TRBJ1-5; 8 bases match TRBD1. CDR1 and CDR2 from the germline V gene are MNHNY and SVGAGI (reference sequence). V shed 6 bases and J 4 bases; nucleotides not matched to a gene: 8. The CDR3 length is 15 residues. CDR3 sequence reads: CASSSGTGANQPQHF. The CDR3 DNA sequence: TGTGCCAGCAGCTCCGGGACAGGAGCTAATCAGCCCCAGCATTTT.

The chain couples TRBV28 to TRBJ2-3; D uncertain. The germline V gene has CDR1 MDHEN and CDR2 SYDVKM. CDR3 length: 15 residues. Trimming stripped 6 bases from V and 6 bases from J, with 19 bases between. The CDR3 bases are TGTGCCAGCAGCTCAATGACGCGTACGAGGGATACGCAGTATTTT. It translates to CASSSMTRTRDTQYF.

V usage is TRBV11-2 and J usage is TRBJ2-7; 8 bases agree with TRBD1. CDR3 length: 15 amino acids. V lost 2 bases, J lost 3 bases, and 6 bases stayed unmatched. Germline CDR1 reads SGHAT; CDR2 reads FQNNGV. Here the CDR3 reads CASSLQGAVDYEQYF. The CDR3 DNA is TGTGCCAGCAGCTTACAGGGGGCGGTCGACTACGAGCAGTACTTC.